This T cell receptor (beta chain) was documented in a study of blood T cell repertoires in COVID-19. Study information: The origin of the acute and convalescent COVID-19 samples was the United States, Italy and Spain. From T cells, B-cell-depleted T cells, or PBMCs came the material, which was cDNA or gDNA.

Unmatched junction bases numbered 7, after V lost 8 bases and J lost 4 bases. From germline, CDR1 is KGHSH and CDR2 LQKENI. This CDR3 is 14 amino acids long. In the original analysis: Reference gene primer amplification in the assay estimated nucleated cell counts. Assay: immunoSEQ multiplex PCR; the TCRdb copy retains only in-frame clones and omits some. V and J calls and clone size follow that table, whereas D and trimming were derived from the DNA. This sample has about 180,000 clones, with around three quarters found just once. Specimen: peripheral blood. This TCR was recovered from a man aged 70-80 years with active or convalescent COVID-19. The gene calls are TRBV18 and TRBJ1-5, with 8 bases fitting TRBD1. CDR3 nucleotides: TGTGCCAGCGCGTTCACAGGGGGTAATCAGCCCCAGCATTTT. It yields the protein CASAFTGGNQPQHF.